The 16 T cell receptor beta chains presented below share a single source sample, sequenced in a study of blood T cell repertoires in COVID-19. Libraries were prepared by immunoSEQ multiplex PCR; TCRdb keeps only in-frame clonotypes and omits some of them. The sample carries nearly 100,000 clones, 65% to 90% recorded once. Specimen: peripheral blood. The source of these receptors is a man older than 75 with acute or convalescent COVID-19.

The chain uses TRBV12-3 or TRBV12-4 and TRBJ2-7, with TRBD1 matching over 7 bases. Trimming at V came to 4 bases and at J to 2 bases, leaving 2 bases not matched to a gene. The CDR3 spans 13 residues. The CDR3 loop reads CASSWGQPYEQYF. As DNA, the CDR3 is TGTGCCAGCAGTTGGGGACAGCCCTACGAGCAGTACTTC.

This clone came up a few times. The chain couples TRBV5-4 to TRBJ1-4; D is perhaps TRBD1 (6 bases). This CDR3 contains 16 residues. Trimming took 4 bases from V and 7 from J, leaving 20 bases between them. The germline V gene encodes CDR1 SGHNT and CDR2 YYREEE (reference sequence). Here the CDR3 DNA reads TGTGCCAGCAGCCCAGGTTCGGGACAACGAGGTGAAAAACTGTTTTTT. It translates to CASSPGSGQRGEKLFF.

To note about this clone: A read error may produce the germline difference seen at one junction end. The chain recombines TRBV20-1 with TRBJ1-2; D unresolved. This CDR3 region has 9 residues. The V gene's germline CDR1 is DFQATT and CDR2 SNEGSKA (reference sequence). This CDR3 is CSSQAGSTF. The CDR3 DNA is TGCAGCTCGCAAGCAGGAAGTACATTC.

The chain combines TRBV19 with TRBJ1-6; D remains ambiguous. This CDR3 is 14 amino acids long. Germline values: CDR1 LNHDA, CDR2 SQIVND (reference sequence). Trimming removed 4 bases from V and 8 bases from J, with 12 bases in between. DNA for the CDR3: TGTGCCAGTAGTACCCCACAGCAATATTCACCCCTCCACTTT. Amino acid sequence: CASSTPQQYSPLHF.

The V gene is TRBV19, the J gene TRBJ1-6; 7 nucleotides agree with TRBD1. CDR3 size: 14 residues. CDR1 is LNHDA, CDR2 SQIVND, per germline (reference sequence). Losses at the gene ends were 3 bases for V and 7 bases for J; bases not matched to a gene: 3. CDR3 nucleotide sequence: TGTGCCAGTAGTATGGTCAGGGGGAATTCACCCCTCCACTTT. Its protein is CASSMVRGNSPLHF.

This clone turned up a few times. This rearrangement joins TRBV11-2 to TRBJ2-2; 13 nucleotides agree with TRBD2. V lost 2 bases, J lost 5 bases, and 11 bases stayed unmatched. In germline, CDR1 is SGHAT, CDR2 FQNNGV. CDR3 length: 19 residues. This chain's CDR3 is CASSLRRGLAGSRTGELFF. The CDR3 nucleotides are TGTGCCAGCAGCTTAAGAAGGGGACTAGCGGGGAGCCGGACCGGGGAGCTGTTTTTT.

The rearrangement uses TRBV5-5 and TRBJ2-1; 10 bases are a match to TRBD2. J was trimmed by 0 bases and V by 5 bases; bases with no gene match: 2. Germline CDR1 reads SGHKS; CDR2 reads YYEKEE (reference sequence). The CDR3 loop spans 15 amino acids. CDR3 sequence reads: CASRTSGSSYNEQFF. DNA of the CDR3: TGTGCCAGCAGGACTAGCGGGTCCTCCTACAATGAGCAGTTCTTC.

This chain links TRBV18 with TRBJ2-7, with TRBD1 identical over 9 bases. CDR3 length: 14 residues. Germline values: CDR1 KGHSH, CDR2 LQKENI. With 1 base clipped from V and 6 bases from J, the junction kept 4 bases outside the gene matches. CDR3 coding DNA: TGTGCCAGCTCACCACAGGGACAGGGATCCGAGCAGTACTTC. This gives the protein CASSPQGQGSEQYF.

The V gene is TRBV3-1 (or the pseudogene TRBV3-2), the J gene TRBJ2-1, with 12 bases that match TRBD2. The CDR3 contains 15 residues. V trimming: 5 bases; J trimming: 9 bases; junction bases outside the gene matches: 8. Looked up from germline, CDR1 is LGHDT and CDR2 is YNNKEL (reference sequence). CDR3 sequence: CASSNASGRASEQFF. In DNA form, the CDR3 reads TGTGCCAGCAGCAATGCTAGCGGGAGGGCCAGTGAGCAGTTCTTC.

The V and J genes are TRBV3-1 (or the pseudogene TRBV3-2) and TRBJ1-5; D is undetermined. Germline V CDR1 and CDR2: LGHDT, YNNKEL (reference sequence). The CDR3 sequence is 13 residues long. V lost 4 bases and J lost 3, with 7 bases in between. The CDR3 DNA sequence: TGTGCCAGCAGCCCCTCCTACAATCAGCCCCAGCATTTT. This gives the protein CASSPSYNQPQHF.

This chain links TRBV3-1 (or the pseudogene TRBV3-2) with TRBJ1-1, with TRBD1 identical over 7 bases. The CDR3 runs 15 residues. V lost 1 base and J lost 4; bases outside the gene matches: 6. CDR1 is LGHDT and CDR2 is YNNKEL in the germline V gene (reference sequence). The CDR3 is CASSQGGQWSTEAFF. For the CDR3, the DNA is TGTGCCAGCAGCCAAGGGGGACAGTGGAGCACTGAAGCTTTCTTT.

The chain joins TRBV2 to TRBJ1-2; no reliable D call. Germline CDR1 SNHLY, CDR2 FYNNEI. The CDR3 has 14 residues. Trimming shortened V by 3 bases and J by 2 bases, and 10 bases separated the two germline ends. This CDR3 reads CASSDAISNYGYTF. In DNA, the CDR3 is TGTGCCAGCAGTGATGCGATTTCCAACTATGGCTACACCTTC.

The J gene is TRBJ1-2, the V gene TRBV19; 11 bases align to TRBD1. The CDR3 sequence is 15 residues long. Germline CDR1 LNHDA, CDR2 SQIVND (reference sequence). V lost 4 bases to trimming and J lost 4 bases; unmatched junction nucleotides: 5. Written as DNA, the CDR3 is TGTGCCAGTAGTACATGGACAGGGGGCGGCTATGGCTACACCTTC. Its protein is CASSTWTGGGYGYTF. The whole variable domain, filled in from reference TRBV19 and TRBJ1-2, reads DGGITQSPKYLFRKEGQNVTLSCEQNLNHDAMYWYRQDPGQGLRLIYYSQIVNDFQKGDIAEGYSVSREKKESFPLTVTSAQKNPTAFYLCASSTWTGGGYGYTFGSGTRLTVV.

This chain links TRBV19 with TRBJ2-2; no definite D call. This CDR3 has 13 residues. V lost 5 bases, J lost 2 bases, and 6 bases lay in between. The germline gives CDR1 LNHDA, CDR2 SQIVND (reference sequence). The CDR3 DNA reads as TGTGCCAGTAGTCATGTCAACACCGGGGAGCTGTTTTTT. Encoded protein: CASSHVNTGELFF.

The rearrangement uses TRBV2 and TRBJ2-5; no clear D gene. The V end lost 7 bases, the J end lost 4 bases, and 13 bases lay between the germline ends. The CDR3 totals 13 residues. Germline CDR1 and CDR2: SNHLY and FYNNEI. Written as DNA, the CDR3 is TGTGCCAGCATGTCGGAGAGGAGAGAGACCCAGTACTTC. It encodes CASMSERRETQYF.

A few counts support this clone. The chain carries TRBV27 and TRBJ1-2; 9 bases are shared with TRBD1. CDR1 and CDR2 (germline): MNHEY, SMNVEV (reference sequence). Germline trimming cut 2 bases from V and 1 base from J; bases unmatched to any gene: 2. The CDR3 contains 15 residues. The CDR3 coding sequence is TGTGCCAGCAGTTTAGTGGGACAGGGTAACTATGGCTACACCTTC. It translates to CASSLVGQGNYGYTF.